A selection of T cell receptor beta chains follows, all from one sample in a study of beta chain features in type 1 diabetes. Method: immunoSEQ multiplex PCR; TCRdb's copy keeps in-frame clones and lacks some. The table shows around 400,000 clones, with around 12% occurring only once. Sequencing input: naive CD4+ T cells from blood. These receptors came from a man younger than 30 in good health. The CDR3 runs from the conserved cysteine through the conserved F or W.

>TRBV30
CAWSASSHGYTF
>TRBV6-6
CASSAFDRLANEKLFF
>TRBV18
CASSAIGTGENEQFF
>TRBV4-3
CASSQVLAGGRNTQYF
>TRBV2
CASSETVAGYPHEQFF
>TRBV7-2
CASSLMAPSKETQYF
>TRBV5-6
CASSYRTGGAETQYF
>TRBV7-2
CASSAGTVQNTEAFF
>TRBV7-9
CASSLGGHYEQYF
>TRBV29-1
CSVAGQSSGANVLTF
>TRBV19
CASSLTGVSRTDTQYF
>TRBV11-2
CASSRTGQGATGELFF
>TRBV9
CASSVSDRGHTEAFF
>TRBV4-3
CASSQGMGQGRKTQYF
>TRBV4-3
CASSQVEKLVTEAFF
>TRBV19
CASSVSGRLLQFF
>TRBV18
CASSLPTELYGYTF
>TRBV5-4
CATTLPGQGNTGELFF
>TRBV27
CASRRYGGGRNQPQHF
>TRBV18
CASSQNPGQGEYGYTF
>TRBV13
CASSLYRGRGLNNQPQHF
>TRBV6-1
CASSAYPGQGFGETQYF
>TRBV7-2
CASSSTGWTEAFF
>TRBV28
CASSLAGGAGTDTQYF
>TRBV18
CASLRDRDGNEQFF
>TRBV30
CAWRRPPNHNYGYTF
>TRBV30
CAWSLTPSYEQYF
>TRBV5-1
CASSLSRGGANVLTF
>TRBV6-1
CASSFSGGNRQPQHF
>TRBV10-3
CAISQRNTGELFF
>TRBV28
CASTEARGKETF
>TRBV4-3
CASSQGLTGTIGELFF
>TRBV9
CASSQNTGKANYGYTF
>TRBV19
CASSSPGTYEQYF
>TRBV5-1
CASSPDRGLTGELFF
>TRBV4-1
CASSQEGTSGYNEQFF
>TRBV29-1
CSIYVQGSYEQYF
>TRBV21-1
CASSKAVEVQSSNQPQHF
>TRBV4-3
CASSPVWGGSTDTQYF
>TRBV7-2
CASSLVGTGDYGYTF
>TRBV6-5
CASSYSTGGSYGYTF
>TRBV19
CASNDRAKNIQYF
>TRBV28
CASRLPGSEQYF
>TRBV4-3
CASSQEAGRGSNQPQHF
>TRBV7-9
CASSLGRTGGDTQYF
>TRBV11-1
CASSVAGGPSTDTQYF
>TRBV28
CASSSLSSQPQHF
>TRBV11-1
CASSHSYEQYF
>TRBV6-5
CASSYGRGYGYTF
>TRBV7-9
CASSLGAAEETQYF
>TRBV7-9
CASSALGDRGNYGYTF
>TRBV19
CASSPLAGSTDTQYF
>TRBV19
CASKVDSFTDTQYF